This T cell receptor (beta chain) emerged from a study of vaccination and CD4 T cells after COVID-19. Study details: Comprising six males and four females, the convalescent participants counted two Hispanic individuals among them. Study-wide findings and caveats: Nearly all convalescent vaccine-specific clones, 304 of 307, recognized only SARS-CoV-2 spike. Counts of SARS-CoV-2-reactive clonotypes had a median that went from about 20 to 38, a nonsignificant change. With convalescent patients, a median around 86% of reactive clones emerged solely after vaccination.

Comment on this clonotype: What it binds is not known. One junction end disagrees with the germline gene, perhaps due to a read error.

One entry per CDR3 protein, called by TCRdb with MiXCR from the PCR reads. The sample has about 20,000 distinct CDR3 sequences; 60% to 80% are singletons. Germline CDR1 is MDHEN and CDR2 is SYDVKM. The CDR3 is 13 residues long. This receptor was obtained from a human donor who had recovered from COVID-19. Sequencing used CD4+ T cells from blood, obtained before SARS-CoV-2 vaccination. The chain links TRBV28 to TRBJ2-1, with 10 bases lining up with TRBD1. This chain's CDR3 is CASRTGGYNGQFF. CDR3 sequence (DNA): TGTGCCAGCAGGACAGGGGGCTACAATGGGCAGTTCTTC.